These T cell receptor beta chains were read from a single sample in a study of T cell responses to AZD1222 COVID-19 vaccine. Assay: immunoSEQ multiplex PCR; the TCRdb copy retains only in-frame clones and omits some. The sample lists 130,000 to 150,000 clones, around nine tenths occurring once. The source was peripheral blood, collected on day 0 of AZD1222 vaccination. The receptor set was obtained from an adult in good health. Each CDR3 is given with its conserved first and last residue. The D gene is left open where the match is weak. Clone size, where shown, is once, few, many, or a class for clones that have expanded.

TGCGCCAGCAGCTCCCAAGGACAGGGGGATGGCTACACCTTC	CASSSQGQGDGYTF	TRBD1	NA	TRBJ1-2	TRBV5-1
TGTGCCAGCAGTGGACCTAAACAGGGGGTGAATCTTGGCTACACCTTC	CASSGPKQGVNLGYTF	TRBD1	NA	TRBJ1-2	TRBV2
TGTGCCAGCAGCGGCCAGGTTACCGATACGCAGTATTTT	CASSGQVTDTQYF	NA	NA	TRBJ2-3	TRBV7-2
TGTGCCAGCAGCTTACAGTCGGGGACTATCGGGGGTGAGCAGTTCTTC	CASSLQSGTIGGEQFF	TRBD2	NA	TRBJ2-1	TRBV7-2
TGTGCCAGCAGCTTTGTGGGGGCCTCCAATGAGCAGTTCTTC	CASSFVGASNEQFF	NA	NA	TRBJ2-1	TRBV11-3
TGTGCCAGCAGCCGCGGGACATCCCGGGAGACCCAGTACTTC	CASSRGTSRETQYF	NA	NA	TRBJ2-5	TRBV9
TGTGCCATCAAGGGGGCGGGGAATGGCTACACCTTC	CAIKGAGNGYTF	TRBD1	few	TRBJ1-2	TRBV10-3
TGTGCCAGCAGCTCCCGGGACGCCCAGGCATCAGAGCTGTTTTTT	CASSSRDAQASELFF	NA	once	TRBJ2-2	TRBV11-3
TGTGCCAGCAGCAAAAGGCGGAGGATCCCCTTC	CASSKRRRIPF	NA	NA	TRBJ1-2	TRBV21-1
TGTGCCAGCAGCCTGAATAGCGGGGGGCCTACCTGGTCCTACAATGAGCAGTTCTTC	CASSLNSGGPTWSYNEQFF	TRBD2	NA	TRBJ2-1	TRBV7-9
TGTGCCAGCCAGACCAACACCCTCGCCTACGAGCAGTACTTC	CASQTNTLAYEQYF	NA	NA	TRBJ2-7	TRBV6-5
TGTGCCAGCAGCTTAACAGGGGCGGGGAACAATCAGCCCCAGCATTTT	CASSLTGAGNNQPQHF	TRBD1	NA	TRBJ1-5	TRBV7-2
TGCGCCAGCAGCCAAGATCACGGGGTCGACTATGGCTACACCTTC	CASSQDHGVDYGYTF	NA	NA	TRBJ1-2	TRBV4-3
TGTGCCAGTTGGGGCTTCCGTTTGAATCAGCCCCAGCATTTT	CASWGFRLNQPQHF	NA	NA	TRBJ1-5	TRBV27
TGTGCCAGCAGTCCTCGGGGCCCCTACGAGCAGTACTTC	CASSPRGPYEQYF	NA	NA	TRBJ2-7	TRBV12-3/TRBV12-4
TGTGCCAGTACTGAGGGGGGGAGCTCCTACGAGCAGTACTTC	CASTEGGSSYEQYF	NA	NA	TRBJ2-7	TRBV19